The next 21 T cell receptor beta chains were all read from a single sample in a study of blood T cell repertoires in COVID-19. Generated by immunoSEQ multiplex PCR, the TCRdb table keeps only in-frame clones and is missing some. The sample contains around 70,000 clones, more than 70% of which appear only once. The sequenced sample was peripheral blood. All receptors come from a man aged 45 to 65 with COVID-19, enrolled during active disease.

The chain employs TRBV28 and TRBJ2-1, with 8 bases lining up with TRBD1. V lost 6 bases, J lost 5 bases, and 3 bases stayed unmatched. Germline CDR1 and CDR2: MDHEN and SYDVKM. The CDR3 runs 13 residues. The CDR3 DNA sequence: TGTGCCAGCAGGGAGACAGGGGACAATGAGCAGTTCTTC. This gives the protein CASRETGDNEQFF.

The CDR3 region is CASSFRDRGSEQYF. CDR3 bases: TGTGCCAGCAGTTTTAGGGACAGGGGGTCCGAGCAGTACTTC. This chain joins TRBV28 and TRBJ2-7, with TRBD1 matching over 11 bases. Germline CDR1 MDHEN, CDR2 SYDVKM. The ends lost 3 bases at V and 6 bases at J; junction bases unmatched: 4. This CDR3 spans 14 amino acids.

CDR3 coding DNA: TGTGCCAGCAGCTTGGGACAGGTAGAGACCCAGTACTTC. Translated, it gives CASSLGQVETQYF. J is TRBJ2-5 and V is TRBV5-6, with D tentatively TRBD1 (6 bases). V shed 0 bases and J shed 4 bases, with 7 bases lying between them. Germline V CDR1 and CDR2: SGHDT, YYEEEE. The CDR3 contains 13 residues.

The rearrangement links TRBV7-6 to TRBJ2-1; 8 bases fit TRBD2. V lost 5 bases, J lost 5 bases, and 11 bases stayed unmatched. The CDR3 contains 16 residues. Germline assignment: CDR1 SGHVS and CDR2 FNYEAQ. The DNA of the CDR3 is TGTGCCAGCAGCGCACTAACGGGACTAGAAAACAATGAGCAGTTCTTC. It translates to CASSALTGLENNEQFF.

This clone was seen a few times. This chain links TRBV5-4 with TRBJ1-2, with D tentatively TRBD1 (5 bases). The CDR3 sequence is 13 residues long. Trimming removed 1 base at V and 8 bases at J, with 12 bases between. Germline-derived CDR1 and CDR2 are SGHNT and YYREEE (reference sequence). CDR3 protein: CASSLTGRRGYTF. The CDR3 DNA sequence: TGTGCCAGCAGCTTGACAGGCCGCAGGGGCTACACCTTC.

J is TRBJ2-7 and V is TRBV5-5; D is unresolved. The CDR3 is made up of 12 amino acids. Germline V CDR1 and CDR2: SGHKS, YYEKEE (reference sequence). Deletions cut 4 bases from V and 6 bases from J, with 11 bases between. The CDR3 bases are TGTGCCAGCAGCCGCGCAGGTGCCGAGCAGTACTTC. Translating gives CASSRAGAEQYF.

This chain joins TRBV5-4 and TRBJ2-7; TRBD2 aligns across 16 bases. This CDR3 comprises 17 residues. Per the germline V gene, CDR1 is SGHNT and CDR2 is YYREEE (reference sequence). With 4 bases clipped from V and 2 bases from J, the junction kept 6 bases outside the gene matches. CDR3 protein: CASSLPGLAGGPYEQYF. The CDR3, as DNA: TGTGCCAGCAGCCTGCCGGGACTAGCGGGAGGGCCCTACGAGCAGTACTTC.

J is TRBJ1-1 and V is TRBV7-3; 10 positions match TRBD1. Germline V gene data show CDR1 as SGHTA and CDR2 as FQGTGA. J was trimmed by 1 base and V by 4 bases; bases with no gene match: 0. The CDR3 consists of 14 residues. CDR3 nucleotides: TGTGCCAGCAGCTGGGACAGGGGGAACACTGAAGCTTTCTTT. As protein: CASSWDRGNTEAFF.

The chain uses TRBV28 and TRBJ1-2; the D gene is possibly TRBD1 (5 bases). Per the germline V gene, CDR1 is MDHEN and CDR2 is SYDVKM. The CDR3 loop spans 14 amino acids. V lost 2 bases, J lost 7 bases, and 14 bases lay in between. The CDR3, as DNA: TGTGCCAGCAGTTTACTCCAGGGAACCGGTGGCTACACCTTC. Its translation is CASSLLQGTGGYTF.

This clone was counted between two and nine times. The V and J genes are TRBV6-5 and TRBJ1-2; 8 nucleotides line up with TRBD1. The CDR3 is made up of 15 amino acids. Germline CDR1 MNHEY, CDR2 SVGAGI. J was trimmed by 7 bases and V by 4 bases; bases with no gene match: 11. Here the CDR3 DNA reads TGTGCCAGCAGTTTCGTAAACAGGGGGAGGGGTGGCTACACCTTC. Amino acids: CASSFVNRGRGGYTF.

This chain links TRBV29-1 with TRBJ2-3, with TRBD2 matching over 12 bases. This CDR3 comprises 17 residues. Germline trimming cut 3 bases from V and 3 bases from J; bases unmatched to any gene: 10. CDR1 and CDR2 (germline): SQVTM, ANQGSEA. For the CDR3, the DNA is TGCAGCGTTGAGGGGCCTAGCGGGAGGGCCGCGACAGATACGCAGTATTTT. Protein product: CSVEGPSGRAATDTQYF.

The chain has TRBV19 and TRBJ2-2; D gene unclear. Germline values: CDR1 LNHDA, CDR2 SQIVND (reference sequence). The germline V and J ends were trimmed by 0 bases and 5 bases, with 7 bases remaining between them. This CDR3 region has 14 residues. The CDR3: CASSIESGTGELFF. DNA of the CDR3: TGTGCCAGTAGTATAGAATCCGGGACCGGGGAGCTGTTTTTT.

The CDR3 DNA sequence: TGTGCCAGCAGCTTAAAGCGGGAGGTGGATCAGTTCTTC. Encoded protein: CASSLKREVDQFF. V is TRBV7-2 and J is TRBJ2-1, with 9 bases matching TRBD2. The germline V gene encodes CDR1 SGHTA and CDR2 FQGNSA. The V segment lost 2 bases and the J segment 13 bases; nucleotides outside the gene matches: 6. CDR3 length: 13 residues.

The rearrangement joins TRBV5-6 to TRBJ1-1; TRBD1 might be the D (5 bases). CDR1 is SGHDT and CDR2 is YYEEEE in the germline V gene. Trimming shortened V by 0 bases and J by 7 bases, and 10 bases separated the two germline ends. The CDR3 consists of 13 residues. CDR3 DNA sequence: TGTGCCAGCAGCTTGGAGGGGAGGGGTGAAGCTTTCTTT. This gives the protein CASSLEGRGEAFF. Full variable domain (remainder filled in from reference TRBV5-6 and TRBJ1-1): DAGVTQSPTHLIKTRGQQVTLRCSPKSGHDTVSWYQQALGQGPQFIFQYYEEEERQRGNFPDRFSGHQFPNYSSELNVNALLLGDSALYLCASSLEGRGEAFFGQGTRLTVV.

The chain has TRBV7-2 and TRBJ1-3; 7 bases are shared with TRBD1. J lost 4 bases, V lost 0 bases, and 6 bases had no gene match. The CDR3 loop spans 16 amino acids. Germline V gene data show CDR1 as SGHTA and CDR2 as FQGNSA. This chain's CDR3 is CASSLARGYGGNTIYF. Written as DNA, the CDR3 is TGTGCCAGCAGCTTAGCCAGGGGGTATGGGGGAAACACCATATATTTT. The full variable domain, with the rest looked up from reference TRBV7-2 and TRBJ1-3, is GAGVSQSPSNKVTEKGKDVELRCDPISGHTALYWYRQSLGQGLEFLIYFQGNSAPDKSGLPSDRFSAERTGGSVSTLTIQRTQQEDSAVYLCASSLARGYGGNTIYFGEGSWLTVV.

The genes are TRBV28 and TRBJ2-3, with D perhaps TRBD1 (5 bases). Trimming took off 4 bases at V and 6 bases at J, with 14 bases between the two ends. This CDR3 region has 14 residues. CDR1 MDHEN and CDR2 SYDVKM come from the germline V gene. The CDR3 loop reads CASSSYRGRDTQYF. CDR3 in DNA: TGTGCCAGCAGTTCTTATAGGGGAAGGGATACGCAGTATTTT.

This clone was found many times. In DNA, the CDR3 is TGTGCCAGCAGTCTCACGGGGCTAGCGGGAGCCAGCGAGCAGTACTTC. This sequence encodes CASSLTGLAGASEQYF. The rearrangement uses TRBV6-2 or TRBV6-3 and TRBJ2-7; 10 nucleotides match TRBD2. Per the germline V gene, CDR1 is MNHEY and CDR2 is SVGEGT. V trimming: 5 bases; J trimming: 6 bases; junction bases outside the gene matches: 13. The CDR3 spans 16 residues.

The rearrangement uses TRBV7-9 and TRBJ1-2, with a weak D call TRBD1 (5 bases). The CDR3 spans 14 residues. Germline-derived CDR1 and CDR2 are SEHNR and FQNEAQ (reference sequence). The V end lost 7 bases, the J end lost 3 bases, and 15 bases lay between the germline ends. CDR3 in DNA: TGTGCCAGCACCTCACTGGGGGGTGACTATGGCTACACCTTC. Protein product: CASTSLGGDYGYTF.

This chain joins TRBV7-2 and TRBJ2-7, with TRBD2 as a possible D gene (6 bases). This CDR3 is 15 amino acids long. V lost 1 base, J lost 6 bases, and 16 bases lay in between. Germline CDR1 reads SGHTA; CDR2 reads FQGNSA. The CDR3 spells CASSLETLLAAEQYF. CDR3 DNA sequence: TGTGCCAGCAGCTTAGAGACCCTACTAGCCGCCGAGCAGTACTTC.

Turning to this clone: A much more abundant neighbour one base away suggests this may be a read error. The V and J genes are TRBV28 and TRBJ1-3; no clear D. Between the trimmed V and J ends, which lost 5 bases and 0 bases, there was a span of 5 bases. The germline V gene has CDR1 MDHEN and CDR2 SYDVKM. The CDR3 loop spans 13 amino acids. The CDR3 bases are TGTGCCAGCAGTCCTTACTCTGGAAACACCATATATTTT. This sequence encodes CASSPYSGNTIYF. The full variable domain, rest sourced from reference TRBV28 and TRBJ1-3, is DVKVTQSSRYLVKRTGEKVFLECVQDMDHENMFWYRQDPGLGLRLIYFSYDVKMKEKGDIPEGYSVSREKKERFSLILESASTNQTSMYLCASSPYSGNTIYFGEGSWLTVV.

This clone has just one count. The gene calls are TRBV7-9 and TRBJ1-2; perhaps TRBD1 as D (5 bases). The CDR3 spans 12 residues. Trimming took off 8 bases at V and 4 bases at J, with 11 bases between the two ends. The germline V gene has CDR1 SEHNR and CDR2 FQNEAQ (reference sequence). The CDR3 coding sequence is TGTGCCAGCGTAGGGGCAAGCTATGGCTACACCTTC. It specifies CASVGASYGYTF. The entire variable domain, with the rest obtained from reference TRBV7-9 and TRBJ1-2, is as follows: DTGVSQNPRHKITKRGQNVTFRCDPISEHNRLYWYRQTLGQGPEFLTYFQNEAQLEKSRLLSDRFSAERPKGSFSTLEIQRTEQGDSAMYLCASVGASYGYTFGSGTRLTVV.